Listed below are T cell receptor beta chains from one sample, sequenced in a study of human T cells and chemical hapten exposure. A single record per CDR3 protein comes from TCRdb applying MiXCR to the RACE reads. The data contain about 82,000 distinct CDR3 sequences, 10% to 15% of them singletons. The sequencing used whole blood, collected in connection with sensitization to the hapten diphenylcyclopropenone (DPC). These receptors all stem from a woman aged 50 to 60 with alopecia areata. Some clones in this sample may be carry-over from other donors' samples. The CDR3 runs from the conserved cysteine through the conserved F or W. Each record gives: CDR3 DNA, CDR3 protein, J gene, clone size, V gene, D gene. D genes are given only for firm matches. Size tells how often a clone was seen (once, few, many) or the class of an expanded clone, and some rows leave it out.

cdr3_nt: TGTGCCAGCAGTTATTTGGGGGACAGGGCCTCCGAGCAGTACTTC
cdr3_aa: CASSYLGDRASEQYF
j_call: TRBJ2-7
clone_size: many
v_call: TRBV12-3/TRBV12-4
d_call: TRBD1

cdr3_nt: TGTGCCAGCAGTCCTAGCAGACAGGGAGAGGGAGTTTACGAGCAGTACTTC
cdr3_aa: CASSPSRQGEGVYEQYF
j_call: TRBJ2-7
clone_size: many
v_call: TRBV27
d_call: TRBD1

cdr3_nt: TGCGCCAGCAGCTTGGGGGACAGGGGGCCCTCCTACGAGCAGTACTTC
cdr3_aa: CASSLGDRGPSYEQYF
j_call: TRBJ2-7
clone_size: few
v_call: TRBV5-1
d_call: TRBD1

cdr3_nt: TGTGCCAGCAGACCACTAGCGCAGAACACCGGGGAGCTGTTTTTT
cdr3_aa: CASRPLAQNTGELFF
j_call: TRBJ2-2
clone_size: .
v_call: TRBV5-4
d_call: TRBD2

cdr3_nt: TGCAGTGCGGAGGGGCCAGGGCGACCGGGACTAGCGGGAACCGGGGAGCTGTTTTTT
cdr3_aa: CSAEGPGRPGLAGTGELFF
j_call: TRBJ2-2
clone_size: many
v_call: TRBV20-1
d_call: TRBD2

cdr3_nt: TGTGCCAGCAGTTCACCGGCAGGCGAGCAGTACTTC
cdr3_aa: CASSSPAGEQYF
j_call: TRBJ2-7
clone_size: .
v_call: TRBV6-6
d_call: .

cdr3_nt: TGTGCCAGTAACCCACTAGCGGGAGATATTGGTGGGGAGCTGTTTTTT
cdr3_aa: CASNPLAGDIGGELFF
j_call: TRBJ2-2
clone_size: few
v_call: TRBV19
d_call: TRBD2

cdr3_nt: TGTGCCAGCAGGATCGGGCAAAACACCGGGGAGCTGTTTTTT
cdr3_aa: CASRIGQNTGELFF
j_call: TRBJ2-2
clone_size: .
v_call: TRBV12-3/TRBV12-4
d_call: .

cdr3_nt: TGCAGTGCCGCCCTGGCGACCGGGGAGCTGTTTTTT
cdr3_aa: CSAALATGELFF
j_call: TRBJ2-2
clone_size: many
v_call: TRBV20-1
d_call: .

cdr3_nt: TGTGCCAGCAGTTTATCGGGAAGGATAGCTAACTATGGCTACACCTTC
cdr3_aa: CASSLSGRIANYGYTF
j_call: TRBJ1-2
clone_size: few
v_call: TRBV27
d_call: .

cdr3_nt: TGTGCCACCAGTGATCCCCCTCTGGATGAGCAGTTCTTC
cdr3_aa: CATSDPPLDEQFF
j_call: TRBJ2-1
clone_size: many
v_call: TRBV24-1
d_call: .

cdr3_nt: TGCAGTGCTCCCAGTGGGAGAGGGTTGACTGAAGCTTTCTTT
cdr3_aa: CSAPSGRGLTEAFF
j_call: TRBJ1-1
clone_size: .
v_call: TRBV20-1
d_call: .

cdr3_nt: TGCAGCGTTGACGACTACCAAGAGACCCAGTACTTC
cdr3_aa: CSVDDYQETQYF
j_call: TRBJ2-5
clone_size: .
v_call: TRBV29-1
d_call: .

cdr3_nt: TGTGCCAGCAGCGTAGGGGCGGGAGCGCCCTACAATGAGCAGTTCTTC
cdr3_aa: CASSVGAGAPYNEQFF
j_call: TRBJ2-1
clone_size: few
v_call: TRBV9
d_call: TRBD2

cdr3_nt: TGTGCCAGCAGCTTATCTAACACTGAAGCTTTCTTT
cdr3_aa: CASSLSNTEAFF
j_call: TRBJ1-1
clone_size: .
v_call: TRBV11-1
d_call: .

cdr3_nt: TGTGCCAGCATTCCGTTTGGAGGGGAAAAACTGTTTTTT
cdr3_aa: CASIPFGGEKLFF
j_call: TRBJ1-4
clone_size: few
v_call: TRBV5-5
d_call: .

cdr3_nt: TGCGCCAGCAGCTTGGCTAGGGGACGAACTGAAGCTTTCTTT
cdr3_aa: CASSLARGRTEAFF
j_call: TRBJ1-1
clone_size: few
v_call: TRBV5-1
d_call: .

cdr3_nt: TGTGCCAGCAGCCGCGGGGTAGCGGGAGACACAGATACGCAGTATTTT
cdr3_aa: CASSRGVAGDTDTQYF
j_call: TRBJ2-3
clone_size: few
v_call: TRBV27
d_call: TRBD2

cdr3_nt: TGTGCCAGCAGCCCGACTAGACCAAGGGCGGAGCTGTTTTTT
cdr3_aa: CASSPTRPRAELFF
j_call: TRBJ2-2
clone_size: few
v_call: TRBV7-9
d_call: .

cdr3_nt: TGCAGCGTTGGTTCCCTGGACAGGGGGTCCGGGGAGCTGTTTTTT
cdr3_aa: CSVGSLDRGSGELFF
j_call: TRBJ2-2
clone_size: many
v_call: TRBV29-1
d_call: TRBD1

cdr3_nt: TGTGCCTGGAGTGGGCCCAGCCGGGGGGGCTACGAGCAGTACTTC
cdr3_aa: CAWSGPSRGGYEQYF
j_call: TRBJ2-7
clone_size: few
v_call: TRBV30
d_call: TRBD2

cdr3_nt: TGCAGTGCTAGGGGGGACCATTCACAGAATACGCAGTATTTT
cdr3_aa: CSARGDHSQNTQYF
j_call: TRBJ2-3
clone_size: .
v_call: TRBV20-1
d_call: .

cdr3_nt: TGTGCCAGCAGCGTAGCTGGGCGGGAGGGGTACAATGAGCAGTTCTTC
cdr3_aa: CASSVAGREGYNEQFF
j_call: TRBJ2-1
clone_size: .
v_call: TRBV9
d_call: TRBD2

cdr3_nt: TGTGCCAGCAGCCAAACCCCGGGCTCTGTCGAGCAGTACTTC
cdr3_aa: CASSQTPGSVEQYF
j_call: TRBJ2-7
clone_size: few
v_call: TRBV3-1
d_call: .

cdr3_nt: TGCAGCGTCTCTAGCGGGACCCTATCGAACACCGGGGAGCTGTTTTTT
cdr3_aa: CSVSSGTLSNTGELFF
j_call: TRBJ2-2
clone_size: few
v_call: TRBV29-1
d_call: TRBD2

cdr3_nt: TGTGCCAGCAATTCGGACAGGGGAGTTACTGGGGCCAACGTCCTGACTTTC
cdr3_aa: CASNSDRGVTGANVLTF
j_call: TRBJ2-6
clone_size: .
v_call: TRBV28
d_call: TRBD1

cdr3_nt: TGTGCCAGCAGCCAAGAATCATGGCAGCGGAATTCACCCCTCCACTTT
cdr3_aa: CASSQESWQRNSPLHF
j_call: TRBJ1-6
clone_size: few
v_call: TRBV4-2
d_call: .

cdr3_nt: TGTGCCAGCAGCCTAGCGGCAGGCTCCTACAATGAGCAGTTCTTC
cdr3_aa: CASSLAAGSYNEQFF
j_call: TRBJ2-1
clone_size: .
v_call: TRBV7-2
d_call: TRBD2

cdr3_nt: TGCGCCAGCAGGGCCGCGAGGACGGGTCACACTGAAGCTTTCTTT
cdr3_aa: CASRAARTGHTEAFF
j_call: TRBJ1-1
clone_size: few
v_call: TRBV5-1
d_call: .

cdr3_nt: TGTGCCAGCAGCTCTAACCCTCTACTAGGTCTGGGTGAGACCCAGTACTTC
cdr3_aa: CASSSNPLLGLGETQYF
j_call: TRBJ2-5
clone_size: few
v_call: TRBV5-4
d_call: .

cdr3_nt: TGTGCCAGCAGTTTGGGTACCGGGGAGCTGTTTTTT
cdr3_aa: CASSLGTGELFF
j_call: TRBJ2-2
clone_size: many
v_call: TRBV12-3/TRBV12-4
d_call: .

cdr3_nt: TGCAGTGCTAGAGATGGGAGCAGGCAGCGGAGATACGAGCAGTACTTC
cdr3_aa: CSARDGSRQRRYEQYF
j_call: TRBJ2-7
clone_size: .
v_call: TRBV20-1
d_call: .

cdr3_nt: TGTGCCAGCAGAGAAACGGGGGGACAGGGGGCTGAAGATACGCAGTATTTT
cdr3_aa: CASRETGGQGAEDTQYF
j_call: TRBJ2-3
clone_size: many
v_call: TRBV6-5
d_call: TRBD1

cdr3_nt: TGCGCCAGCAGCTTGGTCGGTCGACTCGAGCAGTACTTC
cdr3_aa: CASSLVGRLEQYF
j_call: TRBJ2-7
clone_size: .
v_call: TRBV5-1
d_call: .

cdr3_nt: TGTGCCAGCAGTTCGAACTCGGCGGGGAAGGGGTACGAGCAGTACTTC
cdr3_aa: CASSSNSAGKGYEQYF
j_call: TRBJ2-7
clone_size: few
v_call: TRBV12-3/TRBV12-4
d_call: .

cdr3_nt: TGCGCCAGCAGAAGACAGACATACACCGGGGAGCTGTTTTTT
cdr3_aa: CASRRQTYTGELFF
j_call: TRBJ2-2
clone_size: few
v_call: TRBV10-2
d_call: .

cdr3_nt: TGTGCCATCAAGGGGGGAAGTCCCACAGATACGCAGTATTTT
cdr3_aa: CAIKGGSPTDTQYF
j_call: TRBJ2-3
clone_size: .
v_call: TRBV10-3
d_call: .

cdr3_nt: TGTGCCATCAGTGAGTCGATCGGTAGCGACAGGGGGCGTGAGCAGTACTTC
cdr3_aa: CAISESIGSDRGREQYF
j_call: TRBJ2-7
clone_size: .
v_call: TRBV10-3
d_call: TRBD1

cdr3_nt: TGCAGTGCTAGAGACCCCGACTCCACAACTAATGAAAAACTGTTTTTT
cdr3_aa: CSARDPDSTTNEKLFF
j_call: TRBJ1-4
clone_size: few
v_call: TRBV20-1
d_call: .

cdr3_nt: TGTGCCAGCAGTTACTCGAGACAGGGCTCCTACGAGCAGTACTTC
cdr3_aa: CASSYSRQGSYEQYF
j_call: TRBJ2-7
clone_size: few
v_call: TRBV6-5
d_call: TRBD1

cdr3_nt: TGTGCCAGCAGCTTCGGGCAGGCCCTAACTAATGAAAAACTGTTTTTT
cdr3_aa: CASSFGQALTNEKLFF
j_call: TRBJ1-4
clone_size: many
v_call: TRBV11-2
d_call: .

cdr3_nt: TGCAGCGTTGGTAACCAGGGGGCAGATACGCAGTATTTT
cdr3_aa: CSVGNQGADTQYF
j_call: TRBJ2-3
clone_size: .
v_call: TRBV29-1
d_call: TRBD1

cdr3_nt: TGTGCCAGCAGGCCGGGGCTAGCGGGATACAATGAGCAGTTCTTC
cdr3_aa: CASRPGLAGYNEQFF
j_call: TRBJ2-1
clone_size: many
v_call: TRBV12-3/TRBV12-4
d_call: TRBD2

cdr3_nt: TGTGCCACCAGCACGACTCTACCGACTAGCACAGATACGCAGTATTTT
cdr3_aa: CATSTTLPTSTDTQYF
j_call: TRBJ2-3
clone_size: .
v_call: TRBV15
d_call: .

cdr3_nt: TGTGCCAGCAGCTTAGACGCCTTTCAAGAGACCCAGTACTTC
cdr3_aa: CASSLDAFQETQYF
j_call: TRBJ2-5
clone_size: many
v_call: TRBV7-6
d_call: .

cdr3_nt: TGCATCGGGGGCGAGATAGATGGCTACACCTTC
cdr3_aa: CIGGEIDGYTF
j_call: TRBJ1-2
clone_size: .
v_call: TRBV29-1
d_call: .

cdr3_nt: TGTGCCAGCAGCTATTCAGGGGGCGAGAACACTGAAGCTTTCTTT
cdr3_aa: CASSYSGGENTEAFF
j_call: TRBJ1-1
clone_size: few
v_call: TRBV4-2
d_call: TRBD1

cdr3_nt: TGTGCCTGGAGTGGAAAACTAGATGAGCAGTTCTTC
cdr3_aa: CAWSGKLDEQFF
j_call: TRBJ2-1
clone_size: many
v_call: TRBV30
d_call: .

cdr3_nt: TGTGCCAGCAGCTCCAGAGGGGGAAATGAGCAGTTCTTC
cdr3_aa: CASSSRGGNEQFF
j_call: TRBJ2-1
clone_size: many
v_call: TRBV7-8
d_call: .

cdr3_nt: TGTGCCAGCAGAGCGGGGTTCGATTCACCCCTCCACTTT
cdr3_aa: CASRAGFDSPLHF
j_call: TRBJ1-6
clone_size: few
v_call: TRBV2
d_call: .

cdr3_nt: TGCAGTGCTAGAGATCCGACTGGAGATACGCAGTATTTT
cdr3_aa: CSARDPTGDTQYF
j_call: TRBJ2-3
clone_size: .
v_call: TRBV20-1
d_call: .

cdr3_nt: TGCAGCGCCGAGGTCGTAGTTGGAGGGACCCAGTACTTC
cdr3_aa: CSAEVVVGGTQYF
j_call: TRBJ2-5
clone_size: many
v_call: TRBV29-1
d_call: .

cdr3_nt: TGTGCCACCAGCACGGGACTAGCGGGAGGCCCCTCCTACGAGCAGTACTTC
cdr3_aa: CATSTGLAGGPSYEQYF
j_call: TRBJ2-7
clone_size: few
v_call: TRBV15
d_call: TRBD2

cdr3_nt: TGTGCCAGCAGCTTAGGACAGGGGGCCTCGAAAAACTTTGAGCAGTTCTTC
cdr3_aa: CASSLGQGASKNFEQFF
j_call: TRBJ2-1
clone_size: many
v_call: TRBV7-2
d_call: TRBD1

cdr3_nt: TGCGCCAGCAGCTTACTGGCGGGAAGCTCCTACAATGAGCAGTTCTTC
cdr3_aa: CASSLLAGSSYNEQFF
j_call: TRBJ2-1
clone_size: .
v_call: TRBV5-1
d_call: .

cdr3_nt: TGTGCCTGGAGTTCAGGGAACTCCTACGAGCAGTACTTC
cdr3_aa: CAWSSGNSYEQYF
j_call: TRBJ2-7
clone_size: .
v_call: TRBV30
d_call: .

cdr3_nt: TGTGCCAGCAGGCCGGGTGCCTTAGGGCGGGGGGAGCTGTTTTTT
cdr3_aa: CASRPGALGRGELFF
j_call: TRBJ2-2
clone_size: many
v_call: TRBV12-3/TRBV12-4
d_call: .

cdr3_nt: TGTGCCAGCAGCCCCTTTGGACAGGGCGTTAACTATGGCTACACCTTC
cdr3_aa: CASSPFGQGVNYGYTF
j_call: TRBJ1-2
clone_size: .
v_call: TRBV6-5
d_call: TRBD1

cdr3_nt: TGTGCCAGCAGCCCCGCAGGGGGGGCGAACACTGAAGCTTTCTTT
cdr3_aa: CASSPAGGANTEAFF
j_call: TRBJ1-1
clone_size: .
v_call: TRBV11-2
d_call: TRBD1